This TCR beta chain comes out of a study of CD8 T cells in ankylosing spondylitis. Study results and caveats: Seemingly characteristic of ankylosing spondylitis blood was a TCR beta motif consisting of eight highly homologous variants. A number of the motif variants had already been described in reactive arthritis synovial fluid and blood.

Quantitative 5'-RACE was performed with molecular barcodes, and it yielded the TCR beta libraries. A single record per CDR3 protein comes from TCRdb applying MiXCR to the 5' RACE reads. The profile covers 350,000 to 450,000 distinct CDR3 sequences, with roughly a quarter appearing a single time and about 1% taken by the ten largest. This CDR3 region has 16 residues. V was cut by 3 bases and J by 8 bases, with 22 bases left in between. This clonotype was counted ten times or more. What it binds is not known. The specimen sequenced was blood, either unsorted or a sorted T cell fraction (not recorded which). The TCR originated in a male donor with ankylosing spondylitis. The rearrangement links TRBV12-3 or TRBV12-4 to TRBJ1-2, with unresolved D. CDR3 DNA: TGTGCCAGCAGTTTTGCCCCGACTGGCTCTGGAGGAGGCTACACCTTC. It encodes CASSFAPTGSGGGYTF.